This T cell receptor beta chain came from a study of T cells in localized non-small cell lung cancer. Study conclusions and caveats: Of the tissues analyzed, uninvolved adjacent lung showed maximal T cell clonality, greater than tumor. Overall survival was longer when the density of T cells in the blood was higher.

Using immunoSEQ multiplex PCR, the repertoire was profiled, and TCRdb retains in-frame clones only, with some absent. The table lists about 1,800 clones, more than 30% of them singletons. In its sample, this clone was seen a few times. Antigen specificity is unknown. V dropped 6 bases and J dropped 4; count of bases not matched to a gene: 5. Per germline, CDR1 MNHGY and CDR2 SAAAGT. The CDR3 extends over 13 amino acids. The chain combines TRBV6-8 with TRBJ1-2, with 7 bases that match TRBD1. Specimen: lung tumor tissue, collected before any cancer treatment. The TCR was taken from a female donor older than 55 with stage II squamous cell lung carcinoma. CDR3 sequence: CASRTGQLYGYTF. The CDR3 nucleotides are TGTGCCAGCAGGACGGGACAGCTCTATGGCTACACCTTC.